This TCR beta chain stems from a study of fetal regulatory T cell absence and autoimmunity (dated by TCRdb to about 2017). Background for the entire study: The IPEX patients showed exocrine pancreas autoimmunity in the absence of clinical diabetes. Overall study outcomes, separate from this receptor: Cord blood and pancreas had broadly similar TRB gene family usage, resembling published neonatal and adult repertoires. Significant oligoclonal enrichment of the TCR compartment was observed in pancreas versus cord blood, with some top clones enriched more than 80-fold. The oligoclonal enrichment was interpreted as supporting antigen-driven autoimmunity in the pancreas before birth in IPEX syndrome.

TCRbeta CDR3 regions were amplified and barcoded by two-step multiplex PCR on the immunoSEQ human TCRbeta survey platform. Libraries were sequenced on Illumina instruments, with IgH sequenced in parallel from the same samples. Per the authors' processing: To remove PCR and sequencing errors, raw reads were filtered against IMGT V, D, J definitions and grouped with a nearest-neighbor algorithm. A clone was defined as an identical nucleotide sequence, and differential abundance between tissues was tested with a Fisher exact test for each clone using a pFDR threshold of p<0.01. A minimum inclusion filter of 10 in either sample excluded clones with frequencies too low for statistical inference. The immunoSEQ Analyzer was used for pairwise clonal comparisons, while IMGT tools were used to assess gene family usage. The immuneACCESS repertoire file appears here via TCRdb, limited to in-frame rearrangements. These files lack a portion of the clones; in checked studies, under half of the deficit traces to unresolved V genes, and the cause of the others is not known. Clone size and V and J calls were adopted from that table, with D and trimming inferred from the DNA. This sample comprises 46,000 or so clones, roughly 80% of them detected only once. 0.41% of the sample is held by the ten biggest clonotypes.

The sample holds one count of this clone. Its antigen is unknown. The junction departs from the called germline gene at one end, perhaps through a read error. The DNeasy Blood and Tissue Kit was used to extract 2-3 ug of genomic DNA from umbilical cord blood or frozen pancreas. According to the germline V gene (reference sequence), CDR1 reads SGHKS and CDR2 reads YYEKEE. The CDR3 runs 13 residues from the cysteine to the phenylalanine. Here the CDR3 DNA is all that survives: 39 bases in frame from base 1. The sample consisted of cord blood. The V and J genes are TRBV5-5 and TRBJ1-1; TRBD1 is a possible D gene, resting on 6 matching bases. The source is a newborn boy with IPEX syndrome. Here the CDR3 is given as CASSLTGNAEAFF. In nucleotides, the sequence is TGTGCCAGCAGCTTGACAGGGAACGCTGAAGCTTTCTTT.